Below are 27 T cell receptor beta chains sequenced from a single sample in a study of T cell responses to AZD1222 COVID-19 vaccine. TCRdb keeps only in-frame clones here, not all; method: immunoSEQ multiplex PCR. The sample has about 39,000 clones, approximately 90% seen once. The source was peripheral blood, collected 28 days after the second AZD1222 dose. Receptor source: an adult who received the AZD1222 COVID-19 vaccine.

V is TRBV4-2 and J is TRBJ2-3; 10 bases fit TRBD2. CDR1 is LGHNA, CDR2 YNFKEQ, per germline. V shed 4 bases, J shed 2 bases, and the junction held 12 bases outside the gene matches. The length of the CDR3 is 18 residues. CDR3 amino acids: CASSRNPLAGDTTDTQYF. The CDR3 DNA is TGTGCCAGCAGCCGTAACCCCCTAGCGGGAGATACCACAGATACGCAGTATTTT.

This clone was counted between two and nine times. The chain uses TRBV19 and TRBJ2-5; 10 nucleotides match TRBD2. V lost 5 bases and J lost 5; bases outside the gene matches: 8. From germline, CDR1 is LNHDA and CDR2 SQIVND (reference sequence). This CDR3 is 15 amino acids long. Here the CDR3 reads CASSPGTSERETQYF. CDR3 DNA: TGTGCCAGTAGTCCTGGGACTAGCGAAAGGGAGACCCAGTACTTC.

The chain joins TRBV27 to TRBJ1-6, with TRBD1 matching 7 bases. J gave up 5 bases and V 8 bases, and 9 bases lay outside the gene matches. This CDR3 region has 15 residues. Germline V gives CDR1 MNHEY, CDR2 SMNVEV (reference sequence). The CDR3 sequence: CASGSGQINNSPLHF. In nucleotides, the CDR3 is TGTGCCAGCGGATCGGGACAGATCAATAATTCACCCCTCCACTTT.

J is TRBJ1-2 and V is TRBV2; 9 bases align to TRBD1. The germline V gene encodes CDR1 SNHLY and CDR2 FYNNEI. This CDR3 comprises 14 residues. The J segment lost 4 bases and the V segment lost 7 bases, leaving 7 bases of the junction unmatched. CDR3 region: CASTPDRGRYGYTF. In DNA, the CDR3 is TGTGCCAGCACCCCGGACAGGGGCCGCTATGGCTACACCTTC.

CDR3 sequence (DNA): TGTGCCAGCAGCCCCTCAAGCATCTCCTACAATGAGCAGTTCTTC. This translates into CASSPSSISYNEQFF. V and J are TRBV9 and TRBJ2-1; D is ambiguous. The CDR3 has 15 amino acids. Germline CDR1 SGDLS, CDR2 YYNGEE. Trimming removed 4 bases at V and 0 bases at J, with 11 bases between.

The chain employs TRBV11-2 and TRBJ2-5, with D possibly TRBD2 on 6 matching bases. This CDR3 comprises 14 residues. The germline V and J ends were trimmed by 3 bases and 2 bases, with 10 bases remaining between them. Germline V CDR1 and CDR2: SGHAT, FQNNGV. The CDR3 is CASSFGGRQETQYF. The CDR3 bases are TGTGCCAGCAGCTTCGGGGGACGTCAAGAGACCCAGTACTTC.

V and J are TRBV5-5 and TRBJ1-5; unclear D gene. This CDR3 is 13 amino acids long. The germline V gene has CDR1 SGHKS and CDR2 YYEKEE (reference sequence). V lost 6 bases, J lost 1 base, and 8 bases lay in between. The CDR3 reads CASNPDSNQPQHF. The CDR3 DNA reads TGTGCCAGCAACCCGGACAGCAATCAGCCCCAGCATTTT.

For this clone: Other DNA sequences in this sample translate to the same CDR3. The J gene is TRBJ1-3, the V gene TRBV5-1; weak D call: TRBD1 (5 bases). The V gene lost 0 bases and the J gene lost 3 bases, with 7 bases spanning the gap. The germline V gene encodes CDR1 SGHRS and CDR2 YFSETQ. This CDR3 is 14 amino acids long. CDR3 amino acids: CASSLAGYGNTIYF. CDR3 DNA sequence: TGCGCCAGCAGCTTGGCAGGGTATGGAAACACCATATATTTT.

V and J are TRBV3-1 (or the pseudogene TRBV3-2) and TRBJ2-1, with 9 bases matching TRBD1. The CDR3 length is 15 residues. Germline CDR1 is LGHDT and CDR2 is YNNKEL (reference sequence). With 4 bases clipped from V and 6 bases from J, the junction kept 7 bases outside the gene matches. In DNA form, the CDR3 reads TGTGCCAGCAGCCCCGGGACAGGGACGATCAATGAGCAGTTCTTC. This gives the protein CASSPGTGTINEQFF.

The genes are TRBV30 and TRBJ1-5; 8 bases align to TRBD1. Germline assignment: CDR1 GTSNPN and CDR2 SVGIG (reference sequence). The V gene end was trimmed by 5 bases and the J gene end by 5 bases; junction bases not matched to a gene: 2. The CDR3 loop spans 12 amino acids. The CDR3 loop is CAWETGDQPQHF. The CDR3 DNA reads as TGTGCCTGGGAGACAGGGGATCAGCCCCAGCATTTT.

This chain connects TRBV7-9 to TRBJ2-1; 13 bases are shared with TRBD2. This CDR3 spans 16 amino acids. Germline V gives CDR1 SEHNR, CDR2 FQNEAQ (reference sequence). Trimming at V came to 6 bases and at J to 3 bases, leaving 5 bases not matched to a gene. The CDR3 coding sequence is TGTGCCAGCAGTCGACTAGCGGGAGGCATCTACAATGAGCAGTTCTTC. It is translated as CASSRLAGGIYNEQFF.

J is TRBJ2-1 and V is TRBV6-5; weak D call: TRBD1 (5 bases). The ends were cut back, 5 bases at V and 13 bases at J, with 15 bases in the middle. The germline CDR1 and CDR2 sequences are MNHEY and SVGAGI. CDR3 length: 12 residues. The CDR3: CASSPPGMRQFF. In nucleotides, the CDR3 is TGTGCCAGCAGTCCCCCAGGGATGCGACAGTTCTTC.

The chain employs TRBV9 and TRBJ1-1, with TRBD1 as a possible D gene (6 bases). The CDR3 totals 15 residues. CDR1 is SGDLS, CDR2 YYNGEE, per germline. V lost 0 bases and J 1 base, leaving 10 bases between the germline ends. In DNA, the CDR3 is TGTGCCAGCAGCGTAGATGGGGGGCCGAACACTGAAGCTTTCTTT. As protein: CASSVDGGPNTEAFF.

This chain links TRBV18 with TRBJ1-1; D is unclear. The CDR3 covers 13 residues. The V end was cut by 2 bases, the J end by 3 bases, with 7 bases between. The germline V gene encodes CDR1 KGHSH and CDR2 LQKENI. The chain's CDR3 is CASSPRADTEAFF. The CDR3 DNA reads TGTGCCAGCTCACCAAGGGCAGACACTGAAGCTTTCTTT. The whole variable domain, remainder taken from reference TRBV18 and TRBJ1-1, is NAGVMQNPRHLVRRRGQEARLRCSPMKGHSHVYWYRQLPEEGLKFMVYLQKENIIDESGMPKERFSAEFPKEGPSILRIQQVVRGDSAAYFCASSPRADTEAFFGQGTRLTVV.

The chain combines TRBV7-8 with TRBJ1-1; no firm D call. Germline-derived CDR1 and CDR2 are SGHVS and FQNEAQ. The ends were cut back, 8 bases at V and 5 bases at J, with 21 bases in the middle. This CDR3 has 15 residues. The CDR3 coding sequence is TGTGCCAGCGGTTATCAAGTGGGTCTGGGTACTGAAGCTTTCTTT. Protein: CASGYQVGLGTEAFF.

This clone appeared once. The rearrangement uses TRBV3-1 (or the pseudogene TRBV3-2) and TRBJ1-2, with D uncertain. V shed 8 bases and J shed 6 bases, with 13 bases lying between them. The CDR3 has 12 residues. The germline V gene has CDR1 LGHDT and CDR2 YNNKEL (reference sequence). For the CDR3, the DNA is TGTGCCAGCGATGGTGGGAGGAATGGCTACACCTTC. Encoded protein: CASDGGRNGYTF.

The chain carries TRBV11-2 and TRBJ2-3; D tentatively reads TRBD1 or TRBD2 (5 bases each). Between the trimmed V and J ends, which lost 2 bases and 0 bases, there was a span of 18 bases. CDR1 is SGHAT, CDR2 FQNNGV, per germline. The length of the CDR3 is 18 residues. DNA for the CDR3: TGTGCCAGCAGCTTAAAGCGGAGGACACTCCGTAGCACAGATACGCAGTATTTT. Residues: CASSLKRRTLRSTDTQYF.

This chain uses TRBV19 with TRBJ2-1; D call uncertain. This CDR3 spans 15 amino acids. The germline CDR1 and CDR2 sequences are LNHDA and SQIVND (reference sequence). V lost 7 bases to trimming and J lost 6 bases, with 19 bases between them. Written as DNA, the CDR3 is TGTGCCAGTACCAATCTGGCGCTGGGGTTCAATGAGCAGTTCTTC. Translation: CASTNLALGFNEQFF. Supplemented by reference TRBV19 and TRBJ2-1, the full variable domain reads DGGITQSPKYLFRKEGQNVTLSCEQNLNHDAMYWYRQDPGQGLRLIYYSQIVNDFQKGDIAEGYSVSREKKESFPLTVTSAQKNPTAFYLCASTNLALGFNEQFFGPGTRLTVL.

The chain recombines TRBV18 with TRBJ1-1; D gene unclear. Trimming pared 3 bases from V and 7 bases from J, leaving 12 bases between. The germline V gene has CDR1 KGHSH and CDR2 LQKENI. CDR3 length: 13 residues. In nucleotides, the CDR3 is TGTGCCAGCTCACCCACGGCGGGGAATGAAGCTTTCTTT. It specifies CASSPTAGNEAFF.

The genes are TRBV7-6 and TRBJ2-5; no firm D call. The CDR3 covers 13 residues. The germline V gene encodes CDR1 SGHVS and CDR2 FNYEAQ. With 5 bases removed from V and 5 bases from J, the gap between germline ends came to 12 bases. Written as DNA, the CDR3 is TGTGCCAGCAGCCCTCACCGGAAGGAGACCCAGTACTTC. Encoded protein: CASSPHRKETQYF. The variable domain in full, with the rest retrieved from reference TRBV7-6 and TRBJ2-5, is GAGVSQSPRYKVTKRGQDVALRCDPISGHVSLYWYRQALGQGPEFLTYFNYEAQQDKSGLPNDRFSAERPEGSISTLTIQRTEQRDSAMYRCASSPHRKETQYFGPGTRLLVL.

This chain joins TRBV7-2 and TRBJ2-1; D is undetermined. The CDR3 is 15 residues long. Per the germline V gene, CDR1 is SGHTA and CDR2 is FQGNSA. V was pared by 5 bases and J by 3 bases, with 14 bases between. CDR3 sequence: CASSAMGGNYNEQFF. The CDR3 DNA follows: TGTGCCAGCAGCGCGATGGGTGGCAACTACAATGAGCAGTTCTTC.

The chain is built from TRBV27 and TRBJ1-2; D gene uncertain. The CDR3 is made up of 12 amino acids. Germline lookup yields CDR1 MNHEY and CDR2 SMNVEV (reference sequence). Trimming cost V 6 bases and J 7 bases, with 12 bases left between them. CDR3 protein: CASSPAAGGYTF. Here the CDR3 DNA reads TGTGCCAGCAGCCCCGCGGCGGGTGGCTACACCTTC.

The chain is built from TRBV3-1 (or the pseudogene TRBV3-2) and TRBJ2-3; D might be TRBD2 (5 bases). CDR3 length equals 15 residues. Trimming removed 2 bases from V and 6 bases from J, with 15 bases in between. From germline, CDR1 is LGHDT and CDR2 YNNKEL (reference sequence). In DNA form, the CDR3 reads TGTGCCAGCAGCCAAATGGCGGCGGGTGCGGATACGCAGTATTTT. This codes for CASSQMAAGADTQYF.

The chain recombines TRBV18 with TRBJ1-2; possible D gene TRBD1, 6 bases. The CDR3 runs 16 residues. CDR1 is KGHSH, CDR2 LQKENI, per germline. The germline V and J ends were trimmed by 6 bases and 0 bases, with 17 bases remaining between them. CDR3 sequence reads: CASSRQAEGANYGYTF. Here the CDR3 DNA reads TGTGCCAGCTCGAGACAGGCTGAGGGGGCTAACTATGGCTACACCTTC.

This clone was recorded only once. The V and J genes are TRBV3-1 (or the pseudogene TRBV3-2) and TRBJ1-2, with TRBD1 identical over 9 bases. Germline trimming cut 5 bases from V and 8 bases from J; bases unmatched to any gene: 6. This CDR3 has 13 amino acids. The V gene's germline CDR1 is LGHDT and CDR2 YNNKEL (reference sequence). The CDR3 region has the DNA TGTGCCAGCAGCGTCCGGGACAGGGAGGGCTACACCTTC. This codes for CASSVRDREGYTF.

The chain has TRBV7-2 and TRBJ2-3; TRBD2 matches at 7 bases. V gave up 5 bases and J gave up 5 bases; unmatched junction bases: 10. The CDR3 spans 15 residues. Germline V CDR1 and CDR2: SGHTA, FQGNSA. CDR3 nucleotide sequence: TGTGCCAGCAGCCCCCTGGGAGGGTCTGAAGATACGCAGTATTTT. Its protein product is CASSPLGGSEDTQYF.

This rearrangement joins TRBV5-4 to TRBJ2-7; D is unresolved. Germline assignment: CDR1 SGHNT and CDR2 YYREEE (reference sequence). Trimming left V 4 bases short and J 4 bases short, with 6 bases between. CDR3 length: 11 amino acids. CDR3 nucleotide sequence: TGTGCCAGCAGCACAACGTACGAGCAGTACTTC. Translation gives CASSTTYEQYF.